This T cell receptor beta chain was sequenced in a study of OX40 agonist ivuxolimab in advanced cancers. Describing the broader study: Ivuxolimab was a fully human IgG2 agonistic monoclonal antibody targeting the costimulatory receptor OX40 (CD134). Peripheral TCRbeta sequencing aimed to test whether ivuxolimab altered TCR sequence diversity and caused clonal T-cell expansion. Intravenous ivuxolimab was administered to patients every 2 weeks at six dose levels: 0.01, 0.1, 0.3, 1.5, 3 and 10 mg/kg. Of the roughly 52 dose-escalation patients, hepatocellular carcinoma was present in about 20, melanoma in roughly 15, renal cell carcinoma in 9 and head and neck cancer in 9. A male proportion of around 80% and a mean age of 60 years, ranging from 23 to 79, were recorded for the dose-escalation cohort. Partial responses occurred in three dose-escalation patients: two with cutaneous melanoma and one with hepatocellular carcinoma. Prior anti-PD-1, anti-PD-L1 or anti-CTLA-4 therapy was permitted, and checkpoint inhibitors had been received by less than 45% of dose-escalation patients. The paper describes the monotherapy dose-escalation part (N of about 52 patients) of the phase I trial of ivuxolimab. Study-wide conclusions, independent of this receptor: Low levels of normalized T-cell clonal expansion were also seen in some patients who did not respond. At doses from 0.1 to 3.0 mg/kg, clonal expansion was seen in both CD4+ and CD8+ blood T cells between baseline and week 6. The antigen specificity of the peripheral T cells that underwent clonal expansion was not determined. In the 0.1-3.0 mg/kg groups, partial responders had among the lowest normalized peripheral clonal expansion, particularly in CD8+ T cells. After ivuxolimab, CD8+ T cells had more expanded clones than CD4+ T cells on average.

The trial excluded patients who had a history of autoimmune disease or were on systemic immunosuppression. Peripheral blood for TCR sequencing was collected from all dose cohorts at baseline, on cycle 4 day 1, and on cycle 7 day 1. The samples were taken from a phase I, first-in-human, multicenter, open-label dose-escalation trial of ivuxolimab. Adults with locally advanced or metastatic melanoma, renal cell, hepatocellular, or head and neck squamous cell carcinoma were enrolled in the trial. Before TCR sequencing, CD4+ T cells and CD8+ T cells from peripheral blood were sorted into separate populations. A word on this clone: The specificity of this receptor is unknown. One base away there is no much larger clone; base qualities are not given.

V gives up 7 bases and J gives up 7 bases, and the segment between their germline ends measures 20 bases. The germline V gene (reference sequence) specifies LNHDA as CDR1 and SQIVND as CDR2. The CDR3, from cysteine to phenylalanine, totals 16 residues. The retained sequence is limited to the CDR3, 48 bases, with the frame set at the first base. For sequencing of the TCRbeta CDR3 region, genomic DNA was extracted from the sorted cells. The immunoSEQ Assay was used to sequence the TCRbeta CDR3 regions. Imported from immuneACCESS, the table was reduced by TCRdb to in-frame sequences with V and J called. These copies leave out some clones; in studies compared against another copy, an unresolved V gene accounts for under half, and the cause of the remainder is not known. The sample data list tens of thousands of clones, and 85% to 90% of these were observed just once. About 0.9% of the sample goes to the ten largest clones.

The chain is encoded by TRBV19 joined to TRBJ1-6, with TRBD1 as a weak D call on 6 bases. The specimen comprised CD4+ or CD8+ T cells sorted from blood, sampled in a trial of the OX40 agonist ivuxolimab. This TCR came from an adult with an advanced solid tumor such as melanoma, head and neck, liver or kidney cancer. The DNA is TGTGCCAGTACCTTCACAGGGAAGAGCGGGAATTCACCCCTCCACTTT. This sequence encodes CASTFTGKSGNSPLHF.